The source of this T cell receptor (beta chain) is a study of T cells after posttransplantation cyclophosphamide. General study findings and limits: Recipient CMV seropositivity and CMV reactivation strongly tracked TRB clonality. Later post-transplant blood repertoires were often dominated by donor CD8+ memory clones. TRB overlap between skin or GI tissue T cells and blood was limited.

Clones were sequenced by immunoSEQ multiplex PCR, and TCRdb holds only the in-frame ones, with some missing. The sample holds about 22,000 clones, roughly 90% seen once. The length of the CDR3 is 14 residues. The germline gives CDR1 MNHEY, CDR2 SMNVEV (reference sequence). With V trimmed by 5 bases and J by 3 bases, 6 bases remained unmatched. A note on this clone: As yet, its antigen is unknown.

Sampled 1 year posttransplant, controls received myeloablative marrow transplants, methotrexate and a calcineurin inhibitor. The clonotype was recovered from a female patient in her forties or fifties who received an allogeneic stem cell transplant from an unrelated donor, was CMV-positive, and had chronic GVHD only. Some of the T cells may derive from the graft donor. The chain links TRBV27 to TRBJ2-7, with TRBD1 identical over 8 bases. This specimen consisted of PBMCs, obtained after an allogeneic stem cell transplant with a calcineurin inhibitor and methotrexate. The CDR3 DNA reads as TGTGCCAGCAGTGCCGGGACAGGCGACTACGAGCAGTACTTC. It yields the protein CASSAGTGDYEQYF.